The T cell receptor beta chain described here comes from a study of blood T cell repertoires in COVID-19. As for the study in general: The analysed material was cDNA or gDNA that came from T cells, B-cell-depleted T cells, or PBMCs.

Per germline, CDR1 LGHDT and CDR2 YNNKEL (reference sequence). CDR3 size: 13 residues. V lost 4 bases to trimming and J lost 4 bases, with 10 bases between them. TCRdb's copy holds only in-frame clones and misses some; the assay was immunoSEQ multiplex PCR. Here the sample spans roughly 200,000 clones, approximately 87% being singletons. What was sequenced was peripheral blood. The V gene is TRBV3-1 (or the pseudogene TRBV3-2), the J gene TRBJ1-2, with TRBD1 as a possible D gene (5 bases). The sequence derives from a woman under 30 who had recovered from COVID-19. The CDR3 DNA follows: TGTGCCAGCAGCCTCGGGGGATCCTATGGCTACACCTTC. Translated: CASSLGGSYGYTF.